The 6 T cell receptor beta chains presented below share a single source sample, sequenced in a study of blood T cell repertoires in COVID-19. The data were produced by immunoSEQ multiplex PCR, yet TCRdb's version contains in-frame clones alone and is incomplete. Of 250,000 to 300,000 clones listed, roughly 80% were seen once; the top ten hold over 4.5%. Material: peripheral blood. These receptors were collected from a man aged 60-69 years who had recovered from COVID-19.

The CDR3 DNA reads as TGCAGCGGTGGGCCAGGCCAGCTTACAGGAGACTATGGCTACACCTTC. Translation: CSGGPGQLTGDYGYTF. The chain employs TRBV29-1 and TRBJ1-2; perhaps TRBD1 as D (5 bases). This CDR3 comprises 16 residues. The V end lost 7 bases, the J end lost 3 bases, and 24 bases lay between the germline ends. The germline CDR1 and CDR2 sequences are SQVTM and ANQGSEA.

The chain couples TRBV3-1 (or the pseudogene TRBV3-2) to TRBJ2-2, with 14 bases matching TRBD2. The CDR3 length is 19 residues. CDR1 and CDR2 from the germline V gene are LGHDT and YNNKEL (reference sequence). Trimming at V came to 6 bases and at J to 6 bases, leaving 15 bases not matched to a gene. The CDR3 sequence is CASSSSTSGGALGPGELFF. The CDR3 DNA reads TGTGCCAGCAGTTCCTCGACTAGCGGGGGGGCCCTAGGTCCCGGGGAGCTGTTTTTT.

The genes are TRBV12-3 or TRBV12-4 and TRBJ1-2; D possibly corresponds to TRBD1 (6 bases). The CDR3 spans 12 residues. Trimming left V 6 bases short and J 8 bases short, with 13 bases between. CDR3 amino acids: CASRHYRDGYTF. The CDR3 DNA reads TGTGCCAGCAGGCACTACAGGGACGGCTACACCTTC.

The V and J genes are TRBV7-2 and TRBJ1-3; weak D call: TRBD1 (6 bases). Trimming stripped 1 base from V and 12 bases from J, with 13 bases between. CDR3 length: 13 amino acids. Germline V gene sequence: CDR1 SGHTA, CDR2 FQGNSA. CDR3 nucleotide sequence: TGTGCCAGCAGCTTAGGGTCTGGACAGCGCATATATTTT. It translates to CASSLGSGQRIYF.

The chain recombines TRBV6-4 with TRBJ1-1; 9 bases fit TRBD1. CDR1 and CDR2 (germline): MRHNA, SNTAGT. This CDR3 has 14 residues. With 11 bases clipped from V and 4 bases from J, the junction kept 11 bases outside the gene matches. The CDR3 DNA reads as TGTGCCGGAATTACAGGGGGCGGCGGCACTGAAGCTTTCTTT. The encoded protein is CAGITGGGGTEAFF.

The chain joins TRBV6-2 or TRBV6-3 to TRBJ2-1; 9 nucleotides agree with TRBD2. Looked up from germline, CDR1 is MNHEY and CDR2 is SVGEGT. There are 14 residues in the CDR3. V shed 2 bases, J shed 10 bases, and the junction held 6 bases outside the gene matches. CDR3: CASSYLRGGQEQFF. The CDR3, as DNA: TGTGCCAGCAGTTACCTGCGGGGGGGCCAGGAGCAGTTCTTC.